The rows below give T cell receptor beta chains drawn from one sample of a study of radiotherapy plus CTLA-4 blockade in lung cancer. The table came from immunoSEQ multiplex PCR; TCRdb's copy has only in-frame clones and leaves some out. The table has about 110,000 clones, over 65% seen once. The material was peripheral blood, obtained from a patient treated with radiotherapy plus ipilimumab. The source of these receptors is a human donor with non-small cell lung cancer that progressed on radiotherapy plus ipilimumab. Some clones in this sample may be carry-over from other donors' samples. The CDR3 runs from the conserved cysteine through the conserved F or W. A D gene is named only where the DNA matches it firmly.

j_call: TRBJ2-7
v_call: TRBV13
d_call: TRBD1
cdr3_aa: CASSPRTGQGEQYF

j_call: TRBJ2-3
v_call: TRBV18
d_call: TRBD2
cdr3_aa: CASSPARLADTGDTQYF

j_call: TRBJ2-7
v_call: TRBV7-3
d_call: TRBD2
cdr3_aa: CASSFGLGVEQYF

j_call: TRBJ1-5
v_call: TRBV28
d_call: -
cdr3_aa: CASSLWRAGRVGNQPQHF

j_call: TRBJ1-6
v_call: TRBV16
d_call: -
cdr3_aa: CASSQRRIDYNSPLHF

j_call: TRBJ2-1
v_call: TRBV5-1
d_call: -
cdr3_aa: CASSLQGMGYNEQFF

j_call: TRBJ1-5
v_call: TRBV13
d_call: -
cdr3_aa: CASSLRGSSNQPQHF

j_call: TRBJ2-7
v_call: TRBV7-2
d_call: -
cdr3_aa: CASSLYGTPSYEQYF

j_call: TRBJ1-1
v_call: TRBV6-1
d_call: TRBD1
cdr3_aa: CASTAGGSNTEAFF

j_call: TRBJ2-7
v_call: TRBV5-5
d_call: -
cdr3_aa: CASSSTQGYEQYF

j_call: TRBJ2-7
v_call: TRBV28
d_call: -
cdr3_aa: CASSWAGDYEQYF

j_call: TRBJ1-2
v_call: TRBV4-3
d_call: TRBD1
cdr3_aa: CASSPVLWDRDIHDYGYTF

j_call: TRBJ1-6
v_call: TRBV7-3
d_call: TRBD1
cdr3_aa: CATLLGPGQGVSPLHF

j_call: TRBJ1-1
v_call: TRBV6-4
d_call: -
cdr3_aa: CASSRDLTGMNTEAFF

j_call: TRBJ2-1
v_call: TRBV7-9
d_call: TRBD1
cdr3_aa: CASSSLRTGLFNEQFF

j_call: TRBJ1-2
v_call: TRBV4-1
d_call: -
cdr3_aa: CASSQVSGPRGNYGYTF

j_call: TRBJ2-2
v_call: TRBV5-1
d_call: TRBD2
cdr3_aa: CASSPGLAAYTGELFF

j_call: TRBJ1-6
v_call: TRBV10-3
d_call: TRBD1
cdr3_aa: CAIRRDRERNSPLHF

j_call: TRBJ2-2
v_call: TRBV4-1
d_call: -
cdr3_aa: CASSLRSWGRPAGELFF

j_call: TRBJ1-4
v_call: TRBV11-1
d_call: -
cdr3_aa: CASSFSGRPYEKLFF

j_call: TRBJ2-1
v_call: TRBV2
d_call: -
cdr3_aa: CASTSWRTYNEQFF

j_call: TRBJ1-2
v_call: TRBV5-4
d_call: TRBD1
cdr3_aa: CASSAGQFYGYTF

j_call: TRBJ2-1
v_call: TRBV6-6
d_call: -
cdr3_aa: CASSDRPSYNEQFF

j_call: TRBJ1-4
v_call: TRBV28
d_call: -
cdr3_aa: CASSRGSNEKLFF

j_call: TRBJ2-1
v_call: TRBV9
d_call: -
cdr3_aa: CASTPSAKPYNEQFF

j_call: TRBJ1-5
v_call: TRBV10-3
d_call: -
cdr3_aa: CAISDGGNQPQHF